The 9 T cell receptor beta chains below all came from one sample that was sequenced in a study of T-cell memory formation after mild COVID-19. TCRdb redid the calling of the 5' RACE reads with MiXCR, one entry per CDR3 protein. The table lists 300,000 to 400,000 distinct CDR3 sequences, 10% to 15% of them singletons. Sequencing used PBMCs or a T cell subset sorted from them (not recorded which). The receptors derive from a man between 18 and 29 years old who had mild COVID-19 (a few samples of this study predate the infection). Cell type and time point are not known.

This chain links TRBV20-1 with TRBJ2-7; D possibly corresponds to TRBD2 (6 bases). CDR1 is DFQATT, CDR2 SNEGSKA, per germline (reference sequence). V gave up 1 base and J gave up 4 bases, with 8 bases separating them. This CDR3 is 12 amino acids long. The CDR3, as DNA: TGCAGTGCTAGAGTTGCGGGGTACGAGCAGTACTTC. Its translation: CSARVAGYEQYF.

The chain joins TRBV4-1 to TRBJ2-5; D is uncertain. The CDR3 consists of 13 residues. Germline V CDR1 and CDR2: MGHRA, YSYEKL. V was shortened by 3 bases and J by 5 bases, with 10 bases between the two germline ends. The CDR3 is CASSQSWTETQYF. The CDR3 bases are TGCGCCAGCAGCCAGTCCTGGACGGAGACCCAGTACTTC.

There are many counts of this clonotype. This chain uses TRBV19 with TRBJ1-1; 8 bases are a match to TRBD1. The length of the CDR3 is 15 residues. V shed 5 bases and J 4 bases; nucleotides not matched to a gene: 9. CDR1 and CDR2 (germline): LNHDA, SQIVND (reference sequence). The chain's CDR3 is CASSAPRGPATEAFF. DNA for the CDR3: TGTGCCAGTAGTGCGCCCAGGGGGCCGGCCACTGAAGCTTTCTTT.

This clonotype was detected a few times. The J gene is TRBJ2-5, the V gene TRBV4-1; tentative D call: TRBD1 (5 bases). CDR1 is MGHRA and CDR2 is YSYEKL in the germline V gene. CDR3 length: 16 residues. V was shortened by 0 bases and J by 7 bases, with 18 bases between the two germline ends. The CDR3 nucleotides read TGCGCCAGCAGCCAAGACCCTGGGGCTCCGACGGGGACCCAGTACTTC. This codes for CASSQDPGAPTGTQYF.

This clonotype was counted at least ten times. This chain uses TRBV5-1 with TRBJ2-1; 7 nucleotides match TRBD1. The trim removed 4 bases at V and 15 bases at J, leaving 13 bases unmatched. Per germline, CDR1 SGHRS and CDR2 YFSETQ. The CDR3 sequence is 13 residues long. In nucleotides, the CDR3 is TGCGCCAGCAGCCCAGACAGGGCTCTATTATGGTTCTTC. This codes for CASSPDRALLWFF.

This clonotype was counted only a few times. This chain joins TRBV7-6 and TRBJ1-2; 7 bases are a match to TRBD1. The CDR3 has 15 amino acids. Trimming removed 1 base from V and 5 bases from J; junction bases left unmatched: 7. Per germline, CDR1 SGHVS and CDR2 FNYEAQ. CDR3 DNA sequence: TGTGCCAGCAGCTTAGTTCCAGGGGGGACATATGGCTACACCTTC. Translation gives CASSLVPGGTYGYTF.

V and J are TRBV3-1 and TRBJ2-3; D may correspond to TRBD1 or TRBD2 (6 bases each). The germline CDR1 and CDR2 sequences are LGHDT and YNNKEL (reference sequence). V lost 1 base and J 10 bases, leaving 24 bases between the germline ends. This CDR3 is built from 17 residues. The CDR3 nucleotides read TGTGCCAGCAGCCAAGTTAAGGCAGGGGCTTTGTCGGGGGCGCAGTATTTT. It codes for CASSQVKAGALSGAQYF.

V gene TRBV5-1 combines with J gene TRBJ2-7, with D maybe TRBD2 (6 bases). The CDR3 is 15 residues long. The germline CDR1 and CDR2 sequences are SGHRS and YFSETQ. V gave up 0 bases and J gave up 6 bases, with 16 bases separating them. In nucleotides, the CDR3 is TGCGCCAGCAGCTTGGTGGATCTCGGAGCGGGCGAGCAGTACTTC. Translating gives CASSLVDLGAGEQYF.

The chain carries TRBV29-1 and TRBJ2-1; 8 bases agree with TRBD2. The CDR3 consists of 14 residues. Germline-derived CDR1 and CDR2 are SQVTM and ANQGSEA. V gave up 4 bases and J gave up 8 bases; unmatched junction bases: 10. In DNA form, the CDR3 reads TGCAGCGTTGTTTTCCGGGGGGGCCTGGATGAGCAGTTCTTC. Its protein is CSVVFRGGLDEQFF.